This entry lists 7 T cell receptor beta chains sequenced from one sample in a study of beta chain features in type 1 diabetes. Investigators reverse transcribed all isolated RNA, so they sequenced expressed TCRB transcripts. TCRdb's copy holds only in-frame clones and misses some; the assay was immunoSEQ multiplex PCR. The sample holds 300,000 to 350,000 clones; 6.5% to 10% are singletons and the top ten take 0.44%. Input material: central memory CD4+ T cells from blood. The origin of the receptors is a woman between 18 and 30 years old in good health.

The gene calls are TRBV7-8 and TRBJ2-3, with D maybe TRBD1 (6 bases). CDR3 length: 16 amino acids. The V end was cut by 4 bases, the J end by 0 bases, with 14 bases between. In germline, CDR1 is SGHVS, CDR2 FQNEAQ. Here the CDR3 DNA reads TGTGCCAGCAGCTACAACAGGGCCCCCAGCACAGATACGCAGTATTTT. It specifies CASSYNRAPSTDTQYF.

This clone was picked up a small number of times. The chain combines TRBV11-2 with TRBJ1-1; D gene unclear. CDR3 length: 13 amino acids. Trimming left V 1 base short and J 4 bases short, with 7 bases between. Germline V gives CDR1 SGHAT, CDR2 FQNNGV. CDR3 loop: CASSLGGRTEAFF. CDR3 coding DNA: TGTGCCAGCAGCTTAGGGGGTCGCACTGAAGCTTTCTTT.

The chain employs TRBV28 and TRBJ2-7; perhaps TRBD2 as D (5 bases). V dropped 10 bases and J dropped 2 bases, with 12 bases sitting between them. Germline assignment: CDR1 MDHEN and CDR2 SYDVKM. CDR3 length: 12 amino acids. The CDR3 nucleotides read TGTGCCACCCTGGGGAGACCCTACGAGCAGTACTTC. This encodes CATLGRPYEQYF.

The V gene is TRBV27, the J gene TRBJ1-2; tentative D call: TRBD1 (5 bases). The length of the CDR3 is 14 residues. Per the germline V gene, CDR1 is MNHEY and CDR2 is SMNVEV (reference sequence). V was trimmed by 4 bases and J by 8 bases, leaving 17 bases between them. The CDR3 sequence: CASSSGQTVKGYTF. Here the CDR3 DNA reads TGTGCCAGCAGTTCGGGGCAGACAGTGAAGGGCTACACCTTC.

The chain uses TRBV11-2 and TRBJ1-3; D is unresolved. The CDR3 is 14 residues long. The ends were cut back, 2 bases at V and 1 base at J, with 6 bases in the middle. Germline V gives CDR1 SGHAT, CDR2 FQNNGV. The CDR3: CASSLSGSGNTIYF. DNA for the CDR3: TGTGCCAGCAGCTTATCCGGGTCTGGAAACACCATATATTTT.

Many counts were recorded for this clone. Additional DNA sequences in this sample encode the identical CDR3. The chain recombines TRBV7-2 with TRBJ2-2; D gene uncertain. Deletions cut 3 bases from V and 2 bases from J, with 7 bases between. CDR1 and CDR2 (germline): SGHTA, FQGNSA. The CDR3 is 14 residues long. The CDR3 is CASSLGTNTGELFF. The DNA of the CDR3 is TGTGCCAGCAGCTTGGGAACAAACACCGGGGAGCTGTTTTTT.

The table lists this clone with a few counts. The chain links TRBV6-6 to TRBJ2-1, with 8 bases aligning to TRBD1. The CDR3 runs 16 residues. Germline V CDR1 and CDR2: MNHNY, SVGAGI (reference sequence). J gave up 2 bases and V 6 bases, and 9 bases lay outside the gene matches. For the CDR3, the DNA is TGTGCCAGCAGCCGCGCGCCGGGACAGGCCTACAATGAGCAGTTCTTC. This codes for CASSRAPGQAYNEQFF.